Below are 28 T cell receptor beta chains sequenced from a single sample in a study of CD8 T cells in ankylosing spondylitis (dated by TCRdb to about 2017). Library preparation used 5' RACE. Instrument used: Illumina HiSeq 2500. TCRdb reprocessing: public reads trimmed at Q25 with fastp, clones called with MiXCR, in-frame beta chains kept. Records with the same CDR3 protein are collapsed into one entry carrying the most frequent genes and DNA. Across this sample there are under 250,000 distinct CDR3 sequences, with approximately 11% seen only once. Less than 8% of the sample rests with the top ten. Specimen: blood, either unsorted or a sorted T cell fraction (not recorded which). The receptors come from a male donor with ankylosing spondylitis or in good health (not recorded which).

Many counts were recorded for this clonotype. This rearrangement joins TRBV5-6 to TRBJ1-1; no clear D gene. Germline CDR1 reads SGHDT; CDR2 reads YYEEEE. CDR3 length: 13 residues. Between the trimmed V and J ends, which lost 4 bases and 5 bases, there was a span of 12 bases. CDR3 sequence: CASSVVDWTEAFF. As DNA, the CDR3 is TGTGCCAGCAGCGTGGTGGATTGGACTGAAGCTTTCTTT.

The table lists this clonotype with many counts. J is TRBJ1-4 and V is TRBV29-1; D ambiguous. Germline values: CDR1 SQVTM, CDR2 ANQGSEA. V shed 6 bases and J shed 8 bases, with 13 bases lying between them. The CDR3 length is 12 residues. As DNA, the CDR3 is TGCAGCGTGGCCCTAGGCGGGGAAAAACTGTTTTTT. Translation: CSVALGGEKLFF. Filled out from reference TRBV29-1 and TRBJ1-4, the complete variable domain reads SAVISQKPSRDICQRGTSLTIQCQVDSQVTMMFWYRQQPGQSLTLIATANQGSEATYESGFVIDKFPISRPNLTFSTLTVSNMSPEDSSIYLCSVALGGEKLFFGSGTQLSVL.

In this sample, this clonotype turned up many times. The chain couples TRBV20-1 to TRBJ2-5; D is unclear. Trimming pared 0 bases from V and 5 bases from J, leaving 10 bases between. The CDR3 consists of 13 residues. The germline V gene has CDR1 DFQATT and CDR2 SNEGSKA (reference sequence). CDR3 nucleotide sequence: TGCAGTGCTAGAGATCCGGGTTTGGAGACCCAGTACTTC. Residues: CSARDPGLETQYF.

CDR3 nucleotides: TGTGCCAGCAGCTTACGGGGAGGAGGTCAGCCCCAGCATTTT. It translates to CASSLRGGGQPQHF. The V and J genes are TRBV7-2 and TRBJ1-5; D not resolved. CDR3 length: 14 residues. V was trimmed by 2 bases and J by 6 bases, leaving 11 bases between them. Germline lookup yields CDR1 SGHTA and CDR2 FQGNSA.

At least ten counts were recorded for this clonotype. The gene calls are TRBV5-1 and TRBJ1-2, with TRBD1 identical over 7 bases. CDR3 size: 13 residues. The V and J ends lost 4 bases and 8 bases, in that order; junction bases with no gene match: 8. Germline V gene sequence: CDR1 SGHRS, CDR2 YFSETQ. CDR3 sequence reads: CASSTDRARGYTF. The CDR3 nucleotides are TGCGCCAGCAGCACCGACAGGGCGAGAGGCTACACCTTC. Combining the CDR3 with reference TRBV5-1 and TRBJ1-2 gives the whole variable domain KAGVTQTPRYLIKTRGQQVTLSCSPISGHRSVSWYQQTPGQGLQFLFEYFSETQRNKGNFPGRFSGRQFSNSRSEMNVSTLELGDSALYLCASSTDRARGYTFGSGTRLTVV.

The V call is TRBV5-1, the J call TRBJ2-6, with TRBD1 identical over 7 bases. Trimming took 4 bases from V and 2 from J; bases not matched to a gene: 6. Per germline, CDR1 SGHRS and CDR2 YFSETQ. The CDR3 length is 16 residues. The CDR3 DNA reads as TGCGCCAGCAGCCCCCACAGGGGAACTGGGGCCAACGTCCTGACTTTC. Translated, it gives CASSPHRGTGANVLTF.

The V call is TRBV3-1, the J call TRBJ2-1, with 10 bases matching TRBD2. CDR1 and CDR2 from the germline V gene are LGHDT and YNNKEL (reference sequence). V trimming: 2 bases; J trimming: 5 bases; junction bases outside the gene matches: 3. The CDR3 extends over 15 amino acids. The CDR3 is CASSQLAGVDNEQFF. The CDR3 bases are TGTGCCAGCAGCCAACTAGCGGGAGTCGACAATGAGCAGTTCTTC.

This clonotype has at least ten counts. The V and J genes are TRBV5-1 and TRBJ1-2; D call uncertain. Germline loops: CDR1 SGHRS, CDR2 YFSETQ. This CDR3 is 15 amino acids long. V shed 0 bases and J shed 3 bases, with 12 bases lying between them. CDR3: CASSLERLLDYGYTF. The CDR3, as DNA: TGCGCCAGCAGCTTGGAAAGGCTTTTGGACTATGGCTACACCTTC.

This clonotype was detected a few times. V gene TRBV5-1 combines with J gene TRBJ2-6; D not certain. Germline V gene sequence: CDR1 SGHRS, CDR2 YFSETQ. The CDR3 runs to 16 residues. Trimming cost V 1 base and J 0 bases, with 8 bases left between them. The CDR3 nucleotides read TGCGCCAGCAGCTTGTATTCGGTCTCTGGGGCCAACGTCCTGACTTTC. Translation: CASSLYSVSGANVLTF.

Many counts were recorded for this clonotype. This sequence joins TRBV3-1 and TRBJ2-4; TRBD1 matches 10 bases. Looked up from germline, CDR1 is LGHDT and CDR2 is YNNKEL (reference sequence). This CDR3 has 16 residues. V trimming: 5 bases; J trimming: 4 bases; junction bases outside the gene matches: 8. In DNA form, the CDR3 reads TGTGCCAGCAGCGTCGGACAGGGGGGGAAGAAAAACATTCAGTACTTC. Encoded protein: CASSVGQGGKKNIQYF. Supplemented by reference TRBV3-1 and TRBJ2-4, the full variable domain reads DTAVSQTPKYLVTQMGNDKSIKCEQNLGHDTMYWYKQDSKKFLKIMFSYNNKELIINETVPNRFSPKSPDKAHLNLHINSLELGDSAVYFCASSVGQGGKKNIQYFGAGTRLSVL.

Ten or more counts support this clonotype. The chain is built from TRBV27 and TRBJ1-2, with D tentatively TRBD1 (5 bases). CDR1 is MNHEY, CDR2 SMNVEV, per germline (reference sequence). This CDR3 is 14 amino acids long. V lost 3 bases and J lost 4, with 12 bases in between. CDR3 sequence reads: CASSFRGESYGYTF. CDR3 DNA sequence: TGTGCCAGCAGTTTTAGGGGCGAAAGCTATGGCTACACCTTC.

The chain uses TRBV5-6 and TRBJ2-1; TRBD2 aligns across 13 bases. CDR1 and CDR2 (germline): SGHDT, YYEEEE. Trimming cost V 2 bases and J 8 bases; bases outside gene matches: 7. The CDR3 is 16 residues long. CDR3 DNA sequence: TGTGCCAGCAGCTTTTGGACTAGCGGGAGTCTCTATGAGCAGTTCTTC. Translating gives CASSFWTSGSLYEQFF.

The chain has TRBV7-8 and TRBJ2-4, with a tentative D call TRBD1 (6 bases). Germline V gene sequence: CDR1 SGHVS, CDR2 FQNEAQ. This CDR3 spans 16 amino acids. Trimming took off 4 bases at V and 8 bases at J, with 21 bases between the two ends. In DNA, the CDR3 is TGTGCCAGCAGCTCTCCAAATGCCAGGGGTATGGACATTCAGTACTTC. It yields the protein CASSSPNARGMDIQYF.

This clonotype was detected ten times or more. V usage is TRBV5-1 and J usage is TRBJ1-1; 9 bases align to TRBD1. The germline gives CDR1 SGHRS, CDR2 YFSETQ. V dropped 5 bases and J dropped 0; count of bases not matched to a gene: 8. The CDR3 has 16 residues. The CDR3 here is CASRPDRGNVNTEAFF. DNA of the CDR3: TGCGCCAGCAGACCGGACAGGGGAAACGTGAACACTGAAGCTTTCTTT.

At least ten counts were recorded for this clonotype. The DNA of the CDR3 is TGTGCCAGCAGCAACGAGCGGAGCTGGGGGGATACGCAGTATTTT. The encoded protein is CASSNERSWGDTQYF. The V call is TRBV21-1, the J call TRBJ2-3; TRBD1 is the table's D call, not checked against the DNA. TRBV21-1 is a pseudogene locus. The CDR3 sequence is 15 residues long.

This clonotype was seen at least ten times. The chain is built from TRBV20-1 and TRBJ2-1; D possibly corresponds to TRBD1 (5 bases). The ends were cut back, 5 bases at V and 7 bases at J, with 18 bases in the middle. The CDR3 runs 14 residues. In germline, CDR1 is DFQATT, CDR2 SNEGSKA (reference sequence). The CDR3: CSADVWGLGNEQFF. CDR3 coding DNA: TGCAGTGCTGACGTTTGGGGCCTAGGGAATGAGCAGTTCTTC.

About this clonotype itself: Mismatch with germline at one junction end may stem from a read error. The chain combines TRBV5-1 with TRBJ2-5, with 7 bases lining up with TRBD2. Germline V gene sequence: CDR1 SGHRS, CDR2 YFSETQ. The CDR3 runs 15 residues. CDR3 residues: CVSSLGGLYQETQYF. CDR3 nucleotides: TGCGTCAGCAGCTTGGGAGGGTTGTACCAAGAGACCCAGTACTTC. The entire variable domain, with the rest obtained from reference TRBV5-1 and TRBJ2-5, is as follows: KAGVTQTPRYLIKTRGQQVTLSCSPISGHRSVSWYQQTPGQGLQFLFEYFSETQRNKGNFPGRFSGRQFSNSRSEMNVSTLELGDSALYLCVSSLGGLYQETQYFGPGTRLLVL.

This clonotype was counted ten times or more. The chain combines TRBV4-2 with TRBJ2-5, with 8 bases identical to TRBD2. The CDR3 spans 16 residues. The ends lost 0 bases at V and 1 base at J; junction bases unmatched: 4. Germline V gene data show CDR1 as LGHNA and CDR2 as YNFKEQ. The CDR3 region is CASSQDPGTSQETQYF. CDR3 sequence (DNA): TGTGCCAGCAGCCAAGATCCAGGGACTAGCCAAGAGACCCAGTACTTC.

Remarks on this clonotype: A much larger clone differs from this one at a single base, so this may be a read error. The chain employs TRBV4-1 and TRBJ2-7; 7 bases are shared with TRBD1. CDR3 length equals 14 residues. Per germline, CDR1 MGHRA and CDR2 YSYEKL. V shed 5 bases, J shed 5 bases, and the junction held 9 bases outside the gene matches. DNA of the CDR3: TGCGCCAGCAGCAAGGCGACAGGGATCGACGAGCAGTACTTC. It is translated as CASSKATGIDEQYF.

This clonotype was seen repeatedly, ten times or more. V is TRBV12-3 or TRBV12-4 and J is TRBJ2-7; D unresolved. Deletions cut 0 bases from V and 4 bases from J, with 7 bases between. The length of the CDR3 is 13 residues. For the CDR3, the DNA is TGTGCCAGCAGTTTAGCGTATCTGTACGAGCAGTACTTC. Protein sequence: CASSLAYLYEQYF.

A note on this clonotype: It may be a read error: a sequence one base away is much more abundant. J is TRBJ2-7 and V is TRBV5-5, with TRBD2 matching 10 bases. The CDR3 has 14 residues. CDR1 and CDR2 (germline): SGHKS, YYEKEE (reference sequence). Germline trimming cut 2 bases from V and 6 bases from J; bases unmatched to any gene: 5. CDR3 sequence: CASSFTGTSVEQYF. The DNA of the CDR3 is TGTGCCAGCAGCTTTACCGGGACTAGCGTCGAGCAGTACTTC.

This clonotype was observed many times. This CDR3 reads CASSQEGMTNTEAFF. CDR3 DNA: TGCGCCAGCAGCCAAGAGGGGATGACAAACACTGAAGCTTTCTTT. V and J are TRBV4-1 and TRBJ1-1; no clear D. The CDR3 loop spans 15 amino acids. Trimming removed 0 bases at V and 2 bases at J, with 10 bases between. Germline loops: CDR1 MGHRA, CDR2 YSYEKL.

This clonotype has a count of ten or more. As DNA, the CDR3 is TGTGCCAGCAGTTACCAAACGTGGAGGGACCCAACCCAAGAGACCCAGTACTTC. Its protein is CASSYQTWRDPTQETQYF. The rearrangement links TRBV6-5 to TRBJ2-5, with a weak D call TRBD2 (6 bases). V lost 2 bases, J lost 1 base, and 20 bases lay in between. This CDR3 is 18 amino acids long. CDR1 is MNHEY and CDR2 is SVGAGI in the germline V gene.

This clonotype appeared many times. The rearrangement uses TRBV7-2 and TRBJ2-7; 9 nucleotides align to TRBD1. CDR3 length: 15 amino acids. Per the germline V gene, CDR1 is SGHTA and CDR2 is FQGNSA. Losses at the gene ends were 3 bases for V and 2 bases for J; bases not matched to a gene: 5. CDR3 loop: CASSFGTGNPYEQYF. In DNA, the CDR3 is TGTGCCAGCAGCTTCGGGACAGGGAACCCCTACGAGCAGTACTTC.

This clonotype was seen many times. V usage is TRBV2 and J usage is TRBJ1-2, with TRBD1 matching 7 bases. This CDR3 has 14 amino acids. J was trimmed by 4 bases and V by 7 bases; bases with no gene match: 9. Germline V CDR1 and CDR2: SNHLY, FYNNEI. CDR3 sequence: CASTQQGLGYGYTF. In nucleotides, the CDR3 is TGTGCCAGCACTCAACAGGGGCTGGGCTATGGCTACACCTTC.

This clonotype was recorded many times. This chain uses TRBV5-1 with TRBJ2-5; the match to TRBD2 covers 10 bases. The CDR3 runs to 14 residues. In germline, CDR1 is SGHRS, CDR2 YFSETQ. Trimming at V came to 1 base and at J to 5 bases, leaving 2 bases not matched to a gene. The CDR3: CASSLTSGTETQYF. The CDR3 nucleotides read TGCGCCAGCAGCTTGACTAGCGGGACGGAGACCCAGTACTTC.

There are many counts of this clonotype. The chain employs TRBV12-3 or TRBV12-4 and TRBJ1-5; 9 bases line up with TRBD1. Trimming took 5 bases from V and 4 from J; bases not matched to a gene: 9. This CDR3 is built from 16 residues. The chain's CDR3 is CASSPRTGEKNQPQHF. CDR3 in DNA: TGTGCCAGCAGTCCTCGGACAGGGGAGAAAAATCAGCCCCAGCATTTT.

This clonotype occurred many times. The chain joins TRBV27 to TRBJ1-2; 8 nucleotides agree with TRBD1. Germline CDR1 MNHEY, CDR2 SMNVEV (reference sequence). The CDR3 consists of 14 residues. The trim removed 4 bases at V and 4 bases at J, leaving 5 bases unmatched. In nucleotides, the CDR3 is TGTGCCAGCAGTTGGACAGGGACCAGCTATGGCTACACCTTC. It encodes CASSWTGTSYGYTF.